The clone carrying this TCR beta chain showed up just a few times. Germline CDR1 SGHTS, CDR2 YDEGEE. The germline V and J ends were trimmed by 4 bases and 7 bases, with 11 bases remaining between them. The CDR3 extends over 12 amino acids. This specimen comes from a study of blood T cell repertoires in COVID-19. Study in general: COVID-19 samples, acute and convalescent, were from the United States, Italy and Spain. In each case, the material was cDNA or gDNA derived from T cells, B-cell-depleted T cells, or PBMCs.

In the authors' methods: Amplification from reference gene primers served as the basis for estimated nucleated cell counts. The assay was immunoSEQ multiplex PCR, and TCRdb's table has in-frame clones only and misses some. D and trimming come from the DNA, and the V and J calls and clone size come from that table. The table has 100,000 to 150,000 clones, over 80% seen once. The material sequenced was peripheral blood. The clonotype was recovered from a woman aged 70-85 years with acute or convalescent COVID-19. The chain carries TRBV5-8 and TRBJ1-1; D is unresolved. CDR3 amino acids: CASSLASGEAFF. The CDR3, as DNA: TGTGCCAGCAGCCTCGCATCGGGTGAAGCTTTCTTT. Full variable domain (rest looked up from reference TRBV5-8 and TRBJ1-1): EAGVTQSPTHLIKTRGQQATLRCSPISGHTSVYWYQQALGLGLQFLLWYDEGEERNRGNFPPRFSGRQFPNYSSELNVNALELEDSALYLCASSLASGEAFFGQGTRLTVV.